This T cell receptor beta chain was recorded in a study of tissue T cells after allogeneic stem cell transplantation. General study points: Only a limited share of tissue TCRs appeared in blood or spleen.

Libraries were prepared by immunoSEQ multiplex PCR; TCRdb keeps only in-frame clonotypes and omits some of them. The sample contains about 17,000 clones, about 70% of which appear only once. Turning to this clone: Its antigen is not identified. All gene names here are mouse names. The read halts 1 residue ahead of the CDR3 end, with the missing end drawn from the germline J gene.

Deletions cut 1 base from V and 0 bases from J, with 7 bases between. This CDR3 is built from 14 residues. The germline V gene has CDR1 SNHLY and CDR2 FYNGKV (reference sequence). The sequence derives from a female BALB/c mouse in good health. Mice of this strain are of MHC haplotype H2-d. The sequencing sample was made of spleen. The J gene is TRBJ2-7, the V gene TRBV3, with D tentatively TRBD1 (6 bases). The sequenced CDR3 bases are TGTGCCAGCAGCTTAGGGGACAACTCCTATGAACAGTAC. Translating gives CASSLGDNSYEQY. The full CDR3 protein is CASSLGDNSYEQYF.